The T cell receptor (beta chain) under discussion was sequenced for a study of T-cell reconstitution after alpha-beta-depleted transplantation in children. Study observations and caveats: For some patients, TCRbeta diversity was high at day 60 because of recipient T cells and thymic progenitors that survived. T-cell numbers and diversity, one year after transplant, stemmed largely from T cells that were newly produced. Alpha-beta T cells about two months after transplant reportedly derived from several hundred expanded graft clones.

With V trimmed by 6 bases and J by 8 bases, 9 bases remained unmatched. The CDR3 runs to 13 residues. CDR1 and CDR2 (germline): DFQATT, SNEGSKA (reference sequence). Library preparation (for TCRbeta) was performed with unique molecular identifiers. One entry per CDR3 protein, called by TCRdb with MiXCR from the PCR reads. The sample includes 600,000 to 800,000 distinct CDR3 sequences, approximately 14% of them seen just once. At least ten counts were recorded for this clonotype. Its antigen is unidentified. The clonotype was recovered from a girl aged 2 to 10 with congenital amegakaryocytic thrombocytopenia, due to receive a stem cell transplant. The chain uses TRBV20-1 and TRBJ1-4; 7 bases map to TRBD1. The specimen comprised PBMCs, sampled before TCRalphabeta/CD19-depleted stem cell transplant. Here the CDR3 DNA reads TGCAGTGCCAGACAGGGAGGCAAGGAAAAACTGTTTTTT. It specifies CSARQGGKEKLFF.